Included here is one TCR beta chain sequence, with context. Generated by immunoSEQ multiplex PCR, the TCRdb table keeps only in-frame clones and is missing some. The sample shows about 360,000 clones, 81% of them seen only once. This sample was included in a study of blood T cell repertoires in COVID-19. CDR3 length equals 15 residues. V was shortened by 0 bases and J by 5 bases, with 15 bases between the two germline ends. In germline, CDR1 is SGHRS, CDR2 YFSETQ. Sequenced material: peripheral blood. V gene TRBV5-1 combines with J gene TRBJ2-7, with D hard to call. The sequence came from a human donor with acute or convalescent COVID-19. The donor label of this sample is uncertain. This CDR3 is CASSLGHFPTDEQYF. CDR3 nucleotide sequence: TGCGCCAGCAGCTTGGGACACTTTCCTACGGACGAGCAGTACTTC. The entire variable domain, with the rest obtained from reference TRBV5-1 and TRBJ2-7, is as follows: KAGVTQTPRYLIKTRGQQVTLSCSPISGHRSVSWYQQTPGQGLQFLFEYFSETQRNKGNFPGRFSGRQFSNSRSEMNVSTLELGDSALYLCASSLGHFPTDEQYFGPGTRLTVT.